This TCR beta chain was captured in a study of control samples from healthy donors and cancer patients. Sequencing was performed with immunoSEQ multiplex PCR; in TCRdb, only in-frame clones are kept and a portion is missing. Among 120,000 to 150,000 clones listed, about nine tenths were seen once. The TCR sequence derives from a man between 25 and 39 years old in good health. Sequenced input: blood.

The CDR3 region is CASSYRDRGSYSHDGRGNQPQHF. Written as DNA, the CDR3 is TGTGCCAGCAGTTACAGGGACAGGGGATCGTATAGTCATGATGGGCGGGGCAATCAGCCCCAGCATTTT. The rearrangement uses TRBV6-7 and TRBJ1-5, with 10 bases aligning to TRBD1. TRBV6-7 is labeled an ORF, and its function is uncertain. The J segment lost 2 bases and the V segment lost 2 bases, leaving 24 bases of the junction unmatched. The CDR3 is made up of 23 amino acids.